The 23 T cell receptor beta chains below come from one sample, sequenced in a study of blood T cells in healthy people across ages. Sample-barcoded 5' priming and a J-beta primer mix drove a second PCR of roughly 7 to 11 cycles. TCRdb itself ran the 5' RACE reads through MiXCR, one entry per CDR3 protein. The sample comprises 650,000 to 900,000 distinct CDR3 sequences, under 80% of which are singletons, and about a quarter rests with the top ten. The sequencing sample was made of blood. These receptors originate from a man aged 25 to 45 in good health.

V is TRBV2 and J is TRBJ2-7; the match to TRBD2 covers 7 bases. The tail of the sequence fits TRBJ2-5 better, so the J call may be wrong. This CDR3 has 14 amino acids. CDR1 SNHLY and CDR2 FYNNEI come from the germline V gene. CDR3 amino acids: CASSNPREGETQYF. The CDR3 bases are TGTGCCAGCTCTAACCCCAGGGAGGGAGAGACCCAGTACTTC.

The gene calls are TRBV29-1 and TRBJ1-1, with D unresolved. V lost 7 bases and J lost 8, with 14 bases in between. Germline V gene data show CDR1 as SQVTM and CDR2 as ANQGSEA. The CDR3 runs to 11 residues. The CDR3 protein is CSALLGLEAFF. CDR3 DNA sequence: TGCAGCGCATTACTAGGGCTCGAAGCTTTCTTT. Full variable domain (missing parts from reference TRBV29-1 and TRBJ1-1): SAVISQKPSRDICQRGTSLTIQCQVDSQVTMMFWYRQQPGQSLTLIATANQGSEATYESGFVIDKFPISRPNLTFSTLTVSNMSPEDSSIYLCSALLGLEAFFGQGTRLTVV.

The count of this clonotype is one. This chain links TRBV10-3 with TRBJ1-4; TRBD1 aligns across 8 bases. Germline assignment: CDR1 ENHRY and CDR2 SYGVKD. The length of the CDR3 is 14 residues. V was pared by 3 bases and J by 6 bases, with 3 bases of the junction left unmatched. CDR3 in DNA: TGTGCCATCAGTGACAGGGGGCGCGATGAAAAACTGTTTTTT. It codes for CAISDRGRDEKLFF.

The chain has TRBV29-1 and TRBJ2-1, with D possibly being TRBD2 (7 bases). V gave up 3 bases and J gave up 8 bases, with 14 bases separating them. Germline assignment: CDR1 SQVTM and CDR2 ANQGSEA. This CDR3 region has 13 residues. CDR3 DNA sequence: TGCAGCGTTGACAGGGGAGGGATGGATGAGCAGTTCTTC. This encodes CSVDRGGMDEQFF.

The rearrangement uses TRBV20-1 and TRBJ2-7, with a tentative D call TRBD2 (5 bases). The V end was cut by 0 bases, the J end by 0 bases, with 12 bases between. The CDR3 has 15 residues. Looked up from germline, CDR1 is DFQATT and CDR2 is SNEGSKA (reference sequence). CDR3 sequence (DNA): TGCAGTGCTAGAGACGGGGATAAGAGCTCCTACGAGCAGTACTTC. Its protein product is CSARDGDKSSYEQYF.

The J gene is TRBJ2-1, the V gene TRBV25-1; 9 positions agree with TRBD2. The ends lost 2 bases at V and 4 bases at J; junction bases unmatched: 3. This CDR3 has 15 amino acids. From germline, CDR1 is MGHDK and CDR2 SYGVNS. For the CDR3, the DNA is TGTGCCAGCAGTGAAAGGCTAGCGGGATACAATGAGCAGTTCTTC. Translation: CASSERLAGYNEQFF. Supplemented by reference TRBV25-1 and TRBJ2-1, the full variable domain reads EADIYQTPRYLVIGTGKKITLECSQTMGHDKMYWYQQDPGMELHLIHYSYGVNSTEKGDLSSESTVSRIRTEHFPLTLESARPSHTSQYLCASSERLAGYNEQFFGPGTRLTVL.

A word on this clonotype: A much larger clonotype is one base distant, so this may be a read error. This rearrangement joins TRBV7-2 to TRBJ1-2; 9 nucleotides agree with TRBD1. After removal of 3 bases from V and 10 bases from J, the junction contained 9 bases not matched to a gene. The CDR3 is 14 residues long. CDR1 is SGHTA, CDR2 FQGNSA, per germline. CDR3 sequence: CASSFSRQGGVYTF. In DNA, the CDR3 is TGTGCCAGCAGCTTCTCGCGACAGGGGGGAGTCTACACCTTC.

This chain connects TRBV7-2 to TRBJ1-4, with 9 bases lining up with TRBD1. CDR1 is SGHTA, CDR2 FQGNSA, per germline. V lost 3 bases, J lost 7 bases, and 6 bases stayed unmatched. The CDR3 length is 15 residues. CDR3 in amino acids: CASSFGGTGREKLFF. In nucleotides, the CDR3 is TGTGCCAGCAGCTTCGGTGGGACAGGGCGTGAAAAACTGTTTTTT.

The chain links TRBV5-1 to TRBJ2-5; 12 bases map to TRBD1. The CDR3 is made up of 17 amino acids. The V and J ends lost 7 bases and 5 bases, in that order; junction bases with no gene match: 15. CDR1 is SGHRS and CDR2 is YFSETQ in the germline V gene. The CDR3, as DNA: TGCGCCAGCTCCTTTCTGGGACAGGGGGCAGGGTTGGAGACCCAGTACTTC. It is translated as CASSFLGQGAGLETQYF.

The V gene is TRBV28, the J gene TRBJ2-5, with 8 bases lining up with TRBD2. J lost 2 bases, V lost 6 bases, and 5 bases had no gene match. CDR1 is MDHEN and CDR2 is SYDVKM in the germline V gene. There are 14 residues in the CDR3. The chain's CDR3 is CASRTSALQETQYF. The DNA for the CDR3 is TGTGCCAGCAGGACTAGCGCCTTACAAGAGACCCAGTACTTC.

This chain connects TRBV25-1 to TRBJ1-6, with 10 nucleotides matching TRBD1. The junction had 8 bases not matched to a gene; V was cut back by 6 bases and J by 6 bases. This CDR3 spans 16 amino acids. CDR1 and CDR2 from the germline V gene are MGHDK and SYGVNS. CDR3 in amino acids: CASRPPGQGPNSPLHF. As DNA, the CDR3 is TGTGCCAGCAGACCGCCGGGACAGGGGCCTAATTCACCCCTCCACTTT.

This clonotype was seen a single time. For the CDR3, the DNA is TGTGCCAGCAGCGTAGGAGGCAGAAGAAGCCTCGACGAGCAGTACTTC. It encodes CASSVGGRRSLDEQYF. J is TRBJ2-7 and V is TRBV9; no clear D gene. Germline values: CDR1 SGDLS, CDR2 YYNGEE. The CDR3 has 16 residues. The ends were cut back, 0 bases at V and 5 bases at J, with 18 bases in the middle.

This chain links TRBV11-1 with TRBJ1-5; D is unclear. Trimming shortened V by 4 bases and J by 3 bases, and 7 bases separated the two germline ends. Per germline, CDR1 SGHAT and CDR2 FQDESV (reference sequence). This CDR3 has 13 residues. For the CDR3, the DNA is TGTGCCAGCAGCTGGATGGACAATCAGCCCCAGCATTTT. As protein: CASSWMDNQPQHF.

CDR3 nucleotides: TGTGCCAGCAGCCAAGGGCTAGTGGGGGGCCAAACGAACACCGGGGAGCTGTTTTTT. This encodes CASSQGLVGGQTNTGELFF. The chain links TRBV4-2 to TRBJ2-2, with D perhaps being TRBD1 or TRBD2 (6 bases each). CDR1 is LGHNA and CDR2 is YNFKEQ in the germline V gene. The V gene lost 1 base and the J gene lost 0 bases, with 18 bases spanning the gap. This CDR3 contains 19 residues.

CDR3 region: CASSLGATGANVLTF. Written as DNA, the CDR3 is TGTGCCAGCAGCTTAGGAGCAACTGGGGCCAACGTCCTGACTTTC. V and J are TRBV11-2 and TRBJ2-6; D unresolved. The V gene lost 1 base and the J gene lost 2 bases, with 6 bases spanning the gap. The germline V gene has CDR1 SGHAT and CDR2 FQNNGV. This CDR3 has 15 amino acids.

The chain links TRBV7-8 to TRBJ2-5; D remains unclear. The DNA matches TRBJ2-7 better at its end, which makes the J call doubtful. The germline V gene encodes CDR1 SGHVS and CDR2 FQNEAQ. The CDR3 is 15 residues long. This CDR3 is CASSPILSPPYEQYF. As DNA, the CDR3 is TGTGCCAGCAGCCCTATACTGTCACCGCCCTACGAGCAGTACTTC.

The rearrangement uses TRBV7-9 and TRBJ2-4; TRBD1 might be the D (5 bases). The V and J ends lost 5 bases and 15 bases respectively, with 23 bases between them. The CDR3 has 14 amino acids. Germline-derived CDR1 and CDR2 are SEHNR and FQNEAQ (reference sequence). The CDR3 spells CASSLGRQGDVLYF. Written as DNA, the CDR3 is TGTGCCAGCAGCCTCGGCCGGCAGGGCGATGTATTGTACTTC.

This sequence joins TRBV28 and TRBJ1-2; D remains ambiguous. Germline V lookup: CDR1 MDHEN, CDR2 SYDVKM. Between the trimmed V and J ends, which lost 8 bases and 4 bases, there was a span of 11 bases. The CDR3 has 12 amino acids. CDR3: CASGTGFYGYTF. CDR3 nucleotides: TGTGCCAGCGGAACGGGATTCTATGGCTACACCTTC.

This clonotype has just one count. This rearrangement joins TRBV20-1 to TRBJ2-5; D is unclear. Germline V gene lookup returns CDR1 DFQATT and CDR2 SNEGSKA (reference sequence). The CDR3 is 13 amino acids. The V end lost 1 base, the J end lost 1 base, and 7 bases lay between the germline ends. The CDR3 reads CSARGQLQETQYF. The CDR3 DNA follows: TGCAGTGCTAGAGGTCAGCTCCAAGAGACCCAGTACTTC.

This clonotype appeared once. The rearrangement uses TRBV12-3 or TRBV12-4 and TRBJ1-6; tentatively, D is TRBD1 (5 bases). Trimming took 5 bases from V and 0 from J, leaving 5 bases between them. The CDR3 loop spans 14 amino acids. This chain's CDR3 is CASSGHSYNSPLHF. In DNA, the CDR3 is TGTGCCAGCAGTGGACACTCCTATAATTCACCCCTCCACTTT.

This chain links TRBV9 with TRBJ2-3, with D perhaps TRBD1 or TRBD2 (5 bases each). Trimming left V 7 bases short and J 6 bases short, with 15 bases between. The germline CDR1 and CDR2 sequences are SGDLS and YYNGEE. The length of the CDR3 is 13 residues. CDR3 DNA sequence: TGTGCCAGCTCCCTTGGGACCGAGGATACGCAGTATTTT. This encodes CASSLGTEDTQYF.

The CDR3, as DNA: TGCAGTGCTAGTCCTCACGGGGGAGGGCGTGAAAAACTGTTTTTT. Its translation is CSASPHGGGREKLFF. The chain links TRBV20-1 to TRBJ1-4; D is perhaps TRBD1 (5 bases). The CDR3 contains 15 residues. V was trimmed by 3 bases and J by 7 bases, leaving 18 bases between them. CDR1 DFQATT and CDR2 SNEGSKA come from the germline V gene (reference sequence).

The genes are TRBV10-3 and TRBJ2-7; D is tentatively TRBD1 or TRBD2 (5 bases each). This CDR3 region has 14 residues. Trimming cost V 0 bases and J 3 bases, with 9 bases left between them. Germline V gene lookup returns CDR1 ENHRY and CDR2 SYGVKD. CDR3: CAISESKGSYEQYF. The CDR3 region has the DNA TGTGCCATCAGTGAGTCGAAGGGGAGCTACGAGCAGTACTTC.